This TCR beta chain was profiled in a study of response to subunit inactivated influenza vaccine listed by TCRdb under 2018. About the investigation overall: The study used deep quantitative T cell receptor repertoire profiling to track responses to a trivalent subunit inactivated influenza vaccine.

This clonotype was picked up a small number of times. This receptor's antigen is unknown. No base quality information exists; no much larger clone differs at one position. The CDR3 runs 13 amino acids, cysteine and phenylalanine included. The DNA shown is the 39-base CDR3, in frame from base 1. For CDR1 and CDR2, the germline V gene lists MNHNS and SASEGT. Results the study describes overall, beyond this receptor: The authors proposed that each seasonal influenza vaccination may bring in only a limited number of new T cells.

To prepare the library, RT-PCR was applied. TCRdb names Illumina HiSeq 2500 as the instrument used. TCRdb reworked the public reads: Q25 trimming with fastp, MiXCR clone assembly, productive beta chains retained. Rows matching on CDR3 protein sequence are summarized as one entry with the most common DNA and genes. The table for this sample lists fewer than 350,000 distinct CDR3 sequences; 21% of them were counted only once. Jointly, the top ten make up roughly 10% of the sample. Rearrangement joined TRBV6-1 to TRBJ1-6; perhaps TRBD1 is the D gene, with 5 bases matching. The specimen was PBMCs from blood, collected roughly 20 months after vaccination. The source is a man between 45 and 75 years old who received an inactivated influenza vaccine. Donor details come from another sample of the same person, matched by shared clones. The CDR3 protein is CASGVQGVSPLHF. The bases are TGTGCGAGCGGGGTCCAGGGAGTTTCACCCCTCCACTTT.